This T cell receptor (beta chain) was sequenced in a study of Ad26.COV2.S vaccination and SARS-CoV-2 variants. Background on the study: In the COV1001 trial, the donor was in the Ad26.COV2.S arm. Ad26.COV2.S shots went into the muscle once or twice, 56 days apart.

Sequencing used immunoSEQ multiplex PCR; TCRdb keeps in-frame clones, though not all of them. This repertoire shows 410,000 or so clones, about 92% found once; its top ten account for more than 1.5%. V gave up 0 bases and J gave up 0 bases, with 12 bases separating them. CDR3 length: 16 amino acids. In germline, CDR1 is SGDLS, CDR2 YYNGEE. As for treatment: approximately 18 received Ad26.COV2.S at low or high dose, single or two shots; about 5 received placebo; per-sample allocation not given. Day 63 following the first vaccine or placebo injection was when the samples were taken. Whoever gave the sample was an adult aged 18-55 years in Boston. Participants' vaccine, an Ad26 vector, delivered Wuhan-strain SARS-CoV-2 spike.

The gene calls are TRBV9 and TRBJ1-1; D not certain. This clonotype was sampled from a person between 18 and 65 years old who received the Ad26.COV2.S COVID-19 vaccine or a placebo. The sample in question was peripheral blood, obtained in a trial of Ad26.COV2.S vaccine versus placebo. CDR3 sequence: CASSVVRDHMNTEAFF. The CDR3 DNA reads TGTGCCAGCAGCGTAGTCCGGGATCACATGAACACTGAAGCTTTCTTT. Full variable domain (rest looked up from reference TRBV9 and TRBJ1-1): DSGVTQTPKHLITATGQRVTLRCSPRSGDLSVYWYQQSLDQGLQFLIQYYNGEERAKGNILERFSAQQFPDLHSELNLSSLELGDSALYFCASSVVRDHMNTEAFFGQGTRLTVV.